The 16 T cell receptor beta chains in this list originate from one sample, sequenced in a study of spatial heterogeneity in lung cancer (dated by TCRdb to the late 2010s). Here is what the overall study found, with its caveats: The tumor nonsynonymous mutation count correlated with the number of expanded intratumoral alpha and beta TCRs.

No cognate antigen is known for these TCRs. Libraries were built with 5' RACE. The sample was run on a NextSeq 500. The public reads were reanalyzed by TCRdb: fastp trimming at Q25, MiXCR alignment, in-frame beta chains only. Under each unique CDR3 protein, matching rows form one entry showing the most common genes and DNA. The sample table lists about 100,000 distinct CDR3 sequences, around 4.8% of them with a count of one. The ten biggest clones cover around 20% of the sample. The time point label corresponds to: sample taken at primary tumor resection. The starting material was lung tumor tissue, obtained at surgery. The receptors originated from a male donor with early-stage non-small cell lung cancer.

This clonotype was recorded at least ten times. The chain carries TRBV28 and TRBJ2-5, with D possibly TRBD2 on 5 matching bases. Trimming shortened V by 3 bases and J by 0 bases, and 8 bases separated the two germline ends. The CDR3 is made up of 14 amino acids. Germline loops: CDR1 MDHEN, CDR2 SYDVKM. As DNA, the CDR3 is TGTGCCAGCAGTTTGGGGAGTCACCAAGAGACCCAGTACTTC. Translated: CASSLGSHQETQYF.

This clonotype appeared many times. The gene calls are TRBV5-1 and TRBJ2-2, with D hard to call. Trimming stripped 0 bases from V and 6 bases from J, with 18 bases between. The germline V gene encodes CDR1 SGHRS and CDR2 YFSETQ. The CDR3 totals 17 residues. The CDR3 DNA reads TGCGCCAGCAGCTTGGAGGCAGGCCCGTTGGAATCCGGGGAGCTGTTTTTT. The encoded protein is CASSLEAGPLESGELFF.

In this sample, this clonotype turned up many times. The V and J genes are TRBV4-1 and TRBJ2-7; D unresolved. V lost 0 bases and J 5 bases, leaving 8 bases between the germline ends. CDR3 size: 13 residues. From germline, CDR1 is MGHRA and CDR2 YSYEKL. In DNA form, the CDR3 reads TGCGCCAGCAGCCAAGAACTCGGCAACGAGCAGTACTTC. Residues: CASSQELGNEQYF.

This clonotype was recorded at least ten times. For the CDR3, the DNA is TGTGCCAGCAGTTTTTCTACAGGGGGCTACACCTTC. It encodes CASSFSTGGYTF. The chain employs TRBV12-3 or TRBV12-4 and TRBJ1-2; a possible D gene is TRBD1 (6 bases). CDR3 length: 12 amino acids. Trimming took off 3 bases at V and 8 bases at J, with 10 bases between the two ends.

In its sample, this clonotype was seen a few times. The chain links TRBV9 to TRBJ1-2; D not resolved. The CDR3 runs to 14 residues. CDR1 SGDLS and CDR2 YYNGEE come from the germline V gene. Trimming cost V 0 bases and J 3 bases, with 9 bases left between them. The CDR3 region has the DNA TGTGCCAGCAGCGTAGCGAACAGCGACTATGGCTACACCTTC. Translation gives CASSVANSDYGYTF.

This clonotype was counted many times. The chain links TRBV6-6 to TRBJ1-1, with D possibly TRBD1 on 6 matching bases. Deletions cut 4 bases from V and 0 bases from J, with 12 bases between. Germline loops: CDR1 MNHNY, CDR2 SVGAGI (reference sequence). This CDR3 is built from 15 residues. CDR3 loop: CASSWTVSMNTEAFF. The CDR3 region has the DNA TGTGCCAGCAGTTGGACAGTCAGCATGAACACTGAAGCTTTCTTT.

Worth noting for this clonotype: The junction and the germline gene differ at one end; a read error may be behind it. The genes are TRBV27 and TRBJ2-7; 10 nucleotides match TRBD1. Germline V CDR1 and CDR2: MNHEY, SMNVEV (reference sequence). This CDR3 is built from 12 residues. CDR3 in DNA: TGTGCCAGCAGTTCCAGACAGGGGGCGCCTTTTTTC. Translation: CASSSRQGAPFF.

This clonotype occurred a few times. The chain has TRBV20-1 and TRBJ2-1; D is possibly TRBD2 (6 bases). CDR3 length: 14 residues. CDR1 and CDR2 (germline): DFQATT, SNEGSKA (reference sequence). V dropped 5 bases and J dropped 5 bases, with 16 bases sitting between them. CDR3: CSAVGGTLNNEQFF. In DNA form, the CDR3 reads TGCAGTGCTGTCGGCGGGACGTTAAACAATGAGCAGTTCTTC.

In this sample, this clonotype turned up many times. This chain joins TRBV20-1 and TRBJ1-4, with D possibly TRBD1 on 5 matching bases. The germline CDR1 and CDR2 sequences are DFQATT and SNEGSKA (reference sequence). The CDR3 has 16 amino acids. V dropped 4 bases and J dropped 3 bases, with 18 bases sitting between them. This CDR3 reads CSAKAFPRAPNEKLFF. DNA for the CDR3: TGCAGTGCTAAGGCCTTCCCCAGGGCCCCTAATGAAAAACTGTTTTTT.

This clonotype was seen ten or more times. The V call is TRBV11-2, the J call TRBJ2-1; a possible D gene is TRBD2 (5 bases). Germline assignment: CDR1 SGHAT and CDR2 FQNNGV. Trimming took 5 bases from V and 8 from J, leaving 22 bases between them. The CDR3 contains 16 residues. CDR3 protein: CASSQPVDGIGDEQFF. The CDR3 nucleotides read TGTGCCAGCAGCCAACCGGTGGACGGGATCGGGGATGAGCAGTTCTTC.

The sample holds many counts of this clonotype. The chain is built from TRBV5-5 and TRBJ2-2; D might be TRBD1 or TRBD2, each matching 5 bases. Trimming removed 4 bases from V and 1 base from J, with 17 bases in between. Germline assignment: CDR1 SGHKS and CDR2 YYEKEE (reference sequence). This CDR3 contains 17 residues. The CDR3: CASSNRKGPLNTGELFF. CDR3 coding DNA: TGTGCCAGCAGCAATCGGAAGGGACCCTTGAACACCGGGGAGCTGTTTTTT.

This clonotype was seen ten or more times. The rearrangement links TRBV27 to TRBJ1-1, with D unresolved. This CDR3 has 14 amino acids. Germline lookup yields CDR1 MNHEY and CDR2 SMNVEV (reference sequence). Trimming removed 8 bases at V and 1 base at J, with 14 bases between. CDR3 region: CASRLSEGNTEAFF. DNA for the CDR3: TGTGCCAGCCGTCTTAGTGAAGGGAACACTGAAGCTTTCTTT.

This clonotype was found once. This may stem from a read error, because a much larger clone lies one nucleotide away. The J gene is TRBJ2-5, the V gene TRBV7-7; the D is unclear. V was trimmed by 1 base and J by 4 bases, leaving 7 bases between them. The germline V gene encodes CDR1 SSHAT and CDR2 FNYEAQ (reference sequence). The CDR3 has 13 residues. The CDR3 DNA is TGTGCCAGCAGCTTAGTCGGCTCAGAGACCCAGTACTTC. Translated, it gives CASSLVGSETQYF. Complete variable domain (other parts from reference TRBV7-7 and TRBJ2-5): GAGVSQSPRYKVTKRGQDVTLRCDPISSHATLYWYQQALGQGPEFLTYFNYEAQPDKSGLPSDRFSAERPEGSISTLTIQRTEQRDSAMYRCASSLVGSETQYFGPGTRLLVL.

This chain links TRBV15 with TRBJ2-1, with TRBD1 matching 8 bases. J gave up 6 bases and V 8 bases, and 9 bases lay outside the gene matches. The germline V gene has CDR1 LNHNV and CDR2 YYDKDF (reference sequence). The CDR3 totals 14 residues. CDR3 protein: CATHRDRTSNEQFF. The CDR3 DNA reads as TGTGCCACCCACCGGGACAGGACGTCCAATGAGCAGTTCTTC.

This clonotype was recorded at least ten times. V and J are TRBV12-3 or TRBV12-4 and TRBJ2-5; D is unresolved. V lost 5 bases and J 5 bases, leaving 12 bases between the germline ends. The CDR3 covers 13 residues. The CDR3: CASSPPGWETQYF. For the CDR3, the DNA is TGTGCCAGCAGTCCACCAGGATGGGAGACCCAGTACTTC.

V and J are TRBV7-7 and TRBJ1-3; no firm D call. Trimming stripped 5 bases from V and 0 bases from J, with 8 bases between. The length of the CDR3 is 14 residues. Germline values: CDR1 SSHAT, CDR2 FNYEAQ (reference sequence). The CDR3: CASSPVSSGNTIYF. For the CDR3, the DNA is TGTGCCAGCAGCCCAGTAAGCTCTGGAAACACCATATATTTT.